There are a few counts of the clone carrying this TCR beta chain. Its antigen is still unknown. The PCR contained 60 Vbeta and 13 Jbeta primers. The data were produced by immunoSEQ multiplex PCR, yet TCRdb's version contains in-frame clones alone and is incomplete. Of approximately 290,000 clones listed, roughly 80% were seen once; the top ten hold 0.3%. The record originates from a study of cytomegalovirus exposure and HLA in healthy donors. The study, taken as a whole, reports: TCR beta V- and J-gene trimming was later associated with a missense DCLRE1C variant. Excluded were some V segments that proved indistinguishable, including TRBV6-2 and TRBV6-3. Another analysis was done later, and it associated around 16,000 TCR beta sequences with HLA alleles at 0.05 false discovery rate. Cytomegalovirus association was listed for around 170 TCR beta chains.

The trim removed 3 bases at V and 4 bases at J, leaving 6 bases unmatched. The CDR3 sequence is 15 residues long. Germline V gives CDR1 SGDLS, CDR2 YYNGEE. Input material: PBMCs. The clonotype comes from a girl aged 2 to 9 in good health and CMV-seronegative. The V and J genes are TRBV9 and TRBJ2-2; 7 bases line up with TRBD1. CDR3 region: CASSAWTGTTGELFF. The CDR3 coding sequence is TGTGCCAGCAGCGCCTGGACAGGAACCACCGGGGAGCTGTTTTTT.